This T cell receptor (beta chain) was documented in a study of chemoradiotherapy in HPV16-positive cancers. General study findings and limits: Better recurrence-free survival went with HPV-responsive T-cell expansion in HPV16-positive patients.

Here immunoSEQ multiplex PCR was the method, and the copy in TCRdb shows in-frame clones only, minus some. The data contain 20,000 or so clones, roughly 82% of them singletons. On this clone itself: The antigen remains unidentified.

V lost 4 bases and J lost 0, with 6 bases in between. There are 13 residues in the CDR3. Germline V lookup: CDR1 ENHRY, CDR2 SYGVKD. The clonotype comes from a human donor with HPV-associated anogenital cancer. This sequence joins TRBV10-3 and TRBJ1-2; the D is unclear. The starting material was blood, obtained from a patient who underwent chemoradiotherapy. The CDR3 loop is CAISGNTNYGYTF. The CDR3 region has the DNA TGTGCCATCAGTGGGAACACTAACTATGGCTACACCTTC.